In this sample, the clone carrying this T cell receptor beta chain turned up a few times. As yet, its antigen is unknown. This entry belongs to a study of T-cell reconstitution after alpha-beta-depleted transplantation in children. Study-level results: Surviving recipient cells, namely T cells and thymic progenitors, were the source of high day-60 TCRbeta diversity in some patients.

Preparation of the TCRbeta library involved a method that used unique molecular identifiers. One entry per CDR3 protein results from TCRdb running MiXCR on the PCR reads. Found here are about 980,000 distinct CDR3 sequences, about 29% of them singletons; the top ten hold more than 25%. Germline V CDR1 and CDR2: MGHRA, YSYEKL. This CDR3 contains 12 residues. The germline V and J ends were trimmed by 1 base and 6 bases, with 7 bases remaining between them. Source: PBMCs, mostly from graft donor cells, taken 360 days after TCRalphabeta/CD19-depleted stem cell transplant. The chain couples TRBV4-1 to TRBJ2-7; no reliable D call. The receptor was isolated from a boy less than two years old who had a stem cell transplant for SCID, so the T cells may come from the graft donor. The CDR3 reads CASSQVMGEQYF. Here the CDR3 DNA reads TGCGCCAGCAGCCAAGTTATGGGCGAGCAGTACTTC.